These T cell receptor beta chains were read from a single sample in a study of regulatory T cells in long-lasting Graves disease. TCRdb analysed the multiplex PCR reads with MiXCR anew, one entry per CDR3 protein. The data show about 240,000 distinct CDR3 sequences, just over 20% seen once. This specimen consisted of peripheral blood mononuclear cells (PBMCs), obtained at new diagnosis, from a patient treated with antithyroid drugs. The receptors here all came from a female donor with Graves disease. Both conserved end residues are part of each CDR3. Each record gives: V gene, clone size, D gene, J gene, CDR3 DNA, CDR3 protein. A D gene is named only where the DNA matches it firmly. Where a row states a size, it is once, few, many or the class of an expanded clone; other rows omit it.

>TRBV14|NA|NA|TRBJ1-1
TGTGCCAGCAGCCAGGGCCCCGGGAGCACTGAAGCTTTCTTT
CASSQGPGSTEAFF
>TRBV2|many|NA|TRBJ2-2
TGTGCCAGCAGAAGTGACCCGGTCACCGGGGAGCTGTTTTTT
CASRSDPVTGELFF
>TRBV12-3/TRBV12-4|NA|TRBD2|TRBJ2-1
TGTGCCAGCAGTATCTCCGGGACTAGCGTCTACAATGAGCAGTTCTTC
CASSISGTSVYNEQFF
>TRBV19|NA|NA|TRBJ2-7
TGTGCCAGTAGCCACCGCTTCGGCTACGAGCAGTACTTC
CASSHRFGYEQYF
>TRBV6-1|NA|TRBD2|TRBJ2-3
TGTGCCAGCAAAGGGACTAGCGGGCCGCGGGATACGCAGTATTTT
CASKGTSGPRDTQYF
>TRBV7-9|NA|NA|TRBJ1-1
TGTGCCAGCAGCTTAGCGGGATACACTGAAGCTTTCTTT
CASSLAGYTEAFF
>TRBV20-1|many|NA|TRBJ2-5
TGCAGTGCTAGAGATGGGTTCGTCGATCAAGAGACCCAGTACTTC
CSARDGFVDQETQYF
>TRBV29-1|few|NA|TRBJ1-1
TGCAGCGCGATCCCCCCCAGCACTGAAGCTTTCTTT
CSAIPPSTEAFF
>TRBV18|few|TRBD1|TRBJ2-7
TGTGCCAGCTCACGCCGGGACAGGGACTACGAGCAGTACTTC
CASSRRDRDYEQYF
>TRBV12-3/TRBV12-4|many|NA|TRBJ1-3
TGTGCCAGCACCCCCGACAGACGTTATGGAAACACCATATATTTT
CASTPDRRYGNTIYF
>TRBV7-2|many|NA|TRBJ2-7
TGCGCCAGCAGCCAAGAATTGGGCAACGAGCAGTACTTC
CASSQELGNEQYF
>TRBV7-9|few|NA|TRBJ1-6
TGTGCCAGCAGCATGGACAGCTCGGGCGGTAATTCACCCCTCCACTTT
CASSMDSSGGNSPLHF
>TRBV20-1|many|NA|TRBJ2-7
TGCAGTGCTAGAGATCCATACAGGGACTACGAGCAGTACTTC
CSARDPYRDYEQYF
>TRBV6-4|many|TRBD2|TRBJ2-1
TGTGCCAGCAGTGAGAGCAGGGAGGGCGATGAGCAGTTCTTC
CASSESREGDEQFF
>TRBV12-3/TRBV12-4|many|NA|TRBJ2-5
TGTGCCAGCAGGATTAAAGAGACCCAGTACTTC
CASRIKETQYF
>TRBV6-1|once|NA|TRBJ1-5
TGTGCCAGCAGCCCGGACAGTGGTTATAGCAATCAGCCCCAGCATTTT
CASSPDSGYSNQPQHF
>TRBV29-1|few|TRBD1|TRBJ1-5
TGCAGCGGCTCAGGGGGCGCGGGTCAGCCCCAGCATTTT
CSGSGGAGQPQHF
>TRBV6-2/TRBV6-3|NA|NA|TRBJ1-3
TGTGCCAGCAGTGAATTGGGACACCGCGGCACCATATATTTT
CASSELGHRGTIYF
>TRBV7-2|many|TRBD2|TRBJ2-3
TGTGCCAGCAGCACTCTAGCGGAGGTGTCCACAGATACGCAGTATTTT
CASSTLAEVSTDTQYF
>TRBV29-1|NA|TRBD1|TRBJ2-3
TGCAGCGTAATCCTACAGGGGGGTTTTGCAGATACGCAGTATTTT
CSVILQGGFADTQYF
>TRBV28|few|NA|TRBJ1-4
TGTGCCAGCAGTACCAGGGGAGAGGAAAAACTGTTTTTT
CASSTRGEEKLFF
>TRBV6-2/TRBV6-3|many|TRBD2|TRBJ2-1
TGTGCCAGCAGTTACAGCGGACTAGACGGTGAGCAGTTCTTC
CASSYSGLDGEQFF
>TRBV28|many|NA|TRBJ2-5
TGTGCCAGCAAAACTGGGGGGTACCAAGAGACCCAGTACTTC
CASKTGGYQETQYF
>TRBV4-2|few|NA|TRBJ2-5
TGTGCCAGCAGCCAAGATAGAAACTTTCAAGAGACCCAGTACTTC
CASSQDRNFQETQYF
>TRBV12-3/TRBV12-4|many|NA|TRBJ1-4
TGTGCCAGCAGTTCGACACCAACTAATGAAAAACTGTTTTTT
CASSSTPTNEKLFF
>TRBV20-1|many|NA|TRBJ1-1
TGCAGTGCTAGAGATAGCGACACTGAAGCTTTCTTT
CSARDSDTEAFF
>TRBV20-1|NA|TRBD1|TRBJ2-7
TGCAGTGCTAGTTTTTGGGACAGGGGGGACGAGCAGTACTTC
CSASFWDRGDEQYF
>TRBV12-3/TRBV12-4|few|TRBD1|TRBJ1-5
TGTGCCAGCAGTTTCTTACAGGGGCGCAATCAGCCCCAGCATTTT
CASSFLQGRNQPQHF
>TRBV6-1|few|NA|TRBJ1-5
TGTGCCAGCAGGGTGGTAGAGGGAGGAAGCAATCAGCCCCAGCATTTT
CASRVVEGGSNQPQHF
>TRBV11-3|few|TRBD2|TRBJ2-7
TGTGCCAGCAGCCCCGGGACTAGTAGCGACGAGCAGTACTTC
CASSPGTSSDEQYF
>TRBV5-1|many|TRBD1|TRBJ1-2
TGCGCCAGCAGCTTGTCGGGACAGGGGGACTATGGCTACACCTTC
CASSLSGQGDYGYTF
>TRBV10-3|few|NA|TRBJ2-7
TGTGCCACCATGGGAGCAGAGATCTACGAGCAGTACTTC
CATMGAEIYEQYF
>TRBV12-3/TRBV12-4|many|NA|TRBJ1-2
TGTGCCAGCAGCAAACAGGAGCGACCTAACTATGGCTACACCTTC
CASSKQERPNYGYTF
>TRBV6-1|few|TRBD1|TRBJ2-5
TGTGCCAGCAGCCCGGGACAGGGGGCCAAAGAGACCCAGTACTTC
CASSPGQGAKETQYF
>TRBV20-1|many|NA|TRBJ2-3
TGCAGTGCTAGAGGACGTAACAGGCGGCACACAGATACGCAGTATTTT
CSARGRNRRHTDTQYF
>TRBV7-2|many|TRBD2|TRBJ2-1
TGTGCCAGCCTCGGGGCTAGCGGGGGGGCAGGTGAGCAGTTCTTC
CASLGASGGAGEQFF
>TRBV2|many|NA|TRBJ2-4
TGTGCCAGCACTGTACTCTCGACGGGCATTCAGTACTTC
CASTVLSTGIQYF
>TRBV30|many|NA|TRBJ2-3
TGTGCCTGGAGTGGCCCGTCGAGGGATACGCAGTATTTT
CAWSGPSRDTQYF
>TRBV6-1|NA|NA|TRBJ1-6
TGTGCCAGCAGTAACCCGGGTGTGGCCCTCCACTTT
CASSNPGVALHF
>TRBV19|few|NA|TRBJ1-4
TGTGCCAGTAGTATTGCAGGGGTCCTTTTAAATGAAAAACTGTTTTTT
CASSIAGVLLNEKLFF
>TRBV28|many|TRBD2|TRBJ2-7
TGTGCCAGCTGCAGCGGGAGGTCTTACTTTGGCTCCTACGAGCAGTACTTC
CASCSGRSYFGSYEQYF
>TRBV10-2|many|NA|TRBJ2-7
TGCGCCACCGCTATGACAGGTTTGGACGAGCAGTACTTC
CATAMTGLDEQYF